Shown below are 23 T cell receptor beta chains from a single sample sequenced in a study of cytomegalovirus exposure and HLA in healthy donors. Researchers ran the PCR with 60 Vbeta and 13 Jbeta primers. Clones were sequenced by immunoSEQ multiplex PCR, and TCRdb holds only the in-frame ones, with some missing. Recorded for this sample: just over 60,000 clones. Sequencing was performed on PBMCs. Receptors were obtained from a man aged 25 to 40 in good health and CMV-seropositive.

This chain links TRBV2 with TRBJ1-5; no clear D gene. Germline lookup yields CDR1 SNHLY and CDR2 FYNNEI. Trimming removed 6 bases from V and 5 bases from J, with 8 bases in between. This CDR3 has 12 amino acids. The CDR3 here is CASREGDQPQHF. DNA for the CDR3: TGTGCCAGCAGGGAGGGAGATCAGCCCCAGCATTTT.

V and J are TRBV30 and TRBJ1-2; 9 nucleotides align to TRBD1. The CDR3 has 14 amino acids. CDR1 is GTSNPN, CDR2 SVGIG, per germline (reference sequence). V lost 7 bases, J lost 4 bases, and 10 bases stayed unmatched. CDR3 protein: CASLDRGGVYGYTF. In DNA, the CDR3 is TGTGCCTCACTTGACAGGGGGGGCGTCTATGGCTACACCTTC.

The chain is built from TRBV4-2 and TRBJ2-7; TRBD2 is a possible D gene (5 bases). The germline V gene has CDR1 LGHNA and CDR2 YNFKEQ. The length of the CDR3 is 14 residues. V was cut by 3 bases and J by 1 base, with 10 bases left in between. CDR3 DNA: TGTGCCAGCAGCCAGGAGGAGGCGTCCTACGAGCAGTACTTC. Translated, it gives CASSQEEASYEQYF.

This chain joins TRBV5-1 and TRBJ2-7; D is unresolved. V was trimmed by 0 bases and J by 2 bases, leaving 6 bases between them. CDR1 is SGHRS, CDR2 YFSETQ, per germline. The CDR3 contains 13 residues. CDR3 coding DNA: TGCGCCAGCAGCTTGGATGAGGCCTACGAGCAGTACTTC. It translates to CASSLDEAYEQYF. Variable domain in full (rest from reference TRBV5-1 and TRBJ2-7): KAGVTQTPRYLIKTRGQQVTLSCSPISGHRSVSWYQQTPGQGLQFLFEYFSETQRNKGNFPGRFSGRQFSNSRSEMNVSTLELGDSALYLCASSLDEAYEQYFGPGTRLTVT.

The chain links TRBV12-5 to TRBJ1-2, with D uncertain. Trimming shortened V by 7 bases and J by 4 bases, and 7 bases separated the two germline ends. The CDR3 extends over 11 amino acids. Germline CDR1 LGHNT, CDR2 FRNRAP. CDR3 nucleotides: TGTGCTAGTGTCGAGTTCTATGGCTACACCTTC. It codes for CASVEFYGYTF.

The chain employs TRBV29-1 and TRBJ2-1; 7 bases agree with TRBD2. V was clipped by 7 bases and J by 6 bases; unmatched bases: 0. Germline V lookup: CDR1 SQVTM, CDR2 ANQGSEA. The CDR3 loop spans 10 amino acids. The CDR3 DNA is TGCAGCGGGGGGGGCAATGAGCAGTTCTTC. This sequence encodes CSGGGNEQFF.

In DNA form, the CDR3 reads TGTGCCAGCCAGGAGGGGACAGGGGGGGATCAGCCCCAGCATTTT. Its translation is CASQEGTGGDQPQHF. J is TRBJ1-5 and V is TRBV18, with 11 bases that match TRBD1. From germline, CDR1 is KGHSH and CDR2 LQKENI. The J segment lost 5 bases and the V segment lost 8 bases, leaving 8 bases of the junction unmatched. CDR3 length: 15 amino acids.

This chain links TRBV4-2 with TRBJ1-2, with 7 bases aligning to TRBD1. V lost 4 bases, J lost 7 bases, and 12 bases stayed unmatched. CDR1 and CDR2 from the germline V gene are LGHNA and YNFKEQ. This CDR3 region has 15 residues. CDR3 amino acids: CASSPTTRGNGGYTF. The CDR3 DNA follows: TGTGCCAGCAGCCCCACAACCAGGGGGAACGGTGGCTACACCTTC.

The V gene is TRBV13, the J gene TRBJ2-1; 10 bases are shared with TRBD2. CDR1 and CDR2 (germline): PRHDT, FYEKMQ (reference sequence). The CDR3 consists of 14 residues. The V and J ends lost 3 bases and 10 bases, in that order; junction bases with no gene match: 6. The CDR3 coding sequence is TGTGCCAGCAGCTTGGAAGCGGGGGGGCGAGAGCAGTTCTTC. Its protein product is CASSLEAGGREQFF. Drawing the rest from reference TRBV13 and TRBJ2-1, the complete variable domain is AAGVIQSPRHLIKEKRETATLKCYPIPRHDTVYWYQQGPGQDPQFLISFYEKMQSDKGSIPDRFSAQQFSDYHSELNMSSLELGDSALYFCASSLEAGGREQFFGPGTRLTVL.

The genes are TRBV6-6 and TRBJ2-7; the match to TRBD2 covers 11 bases. There are 16 residues in the CDR3. Germline values: CDR1 MNHNY, CDR2 SVGAGI (reference sequence). J was trimmed by 2 bases and V by 6 bases; bases with no gene match: 9. CDR3 nucleotide sequence: TGTGCCAGCAGCCACGGGGGACTAGCGGCCGCCTACGAGCAGTACTTC. Its translation: CASSHGGLAAAYEQYF.

The chain couples TRBV30 to TRBJ2-2; a possible D gene is TRBD1 (5 bases). CDR1 GTSNPN and CDR2 SVGIG come from the germline V gene (reference sequence). CDR3 length: 14 residues. Trimming took 7 bases from V and 0 from J, leaving 12 bases between them. CDR3 bases: TGTGCCTATGACAGATCCGCGAACACCGGGGAGCTGTTTTTT. Translation gives CAYDRSANTGELFF.

The chain uses TRBV2 and TRBJ2-5; 7 bases agree with TRBD1. V dropped 5 bases and J dropped 1; count of bases not matched to a gene: 10. Germline assignment: CDR1 SNHLY and CDR2 FYNNEI. This CDR3 has 16 amino acids. CDR3 in amino acids: CASSPNYGTAQETQYF. The CDR3 nucleotides read TGTGCCAGCAGTCCAAATTACGGGACAGCCCAAGAGACCCAGTACTTC.

The chain recombines TRBV11-2 with TRBJ2-7, with 8 bases matching TRBD1. Per germline, CDR1 SGHAT and CDR2 FQNNGV. V lost 5 bases and J lost 3; bases outside the gene matches: 9. The CDR3 contains 15 residues. Here the CDR3 reads CASSRGQGDNYEQYF. CDR3 nucleotide sequence: TGTGCCAGCAGCCGAGGACAGGGTGACAACTACGAGCAGTACTTC.

The chain links TRBV11-3 to TRBJ1-6, with D possibly matching TRBD1 (5 bases). This CDR3 spans 15 amino acids. Germline V gene data show CDR1 as SGHNT and CDR2 as YENEEA. V lost 6 bases to trimming and J lost 12 bases, with 21 bases between them. The CDR3 reads CASRKGAQSFQPLHF. CDR3 bases: TGTGCCAGCAGAAAAGGGGCTCAGTCGTTCCAACCCCTCCACTTT.

The genes are TRBV4-1 and TRBJ2-7; 7 bases match TRBD1. The CDR3 runs 17 residues. The ends lost 2 bases at V and 0 bases at J; junction bases unmatched: 10. Germline V gives CDR1 MGHRA, CDR2 YSYEKL. The CDR3 DNA reads TGCGCCAGCAGCCAATCCACGGGACAGCTAAGCTCCTACGAGCAGTACTTC. Its protein product is CASSQSTGQLSSYEQYF.

The rearrangement uses TRBV5-1 and TRBJ2-7, with TRBD2 matching over 8 bases. Germline V gives CDR1 SGHRS, CDR2 YFSETQ. V trimming: 0 bases; J trimming: 0 bases; junction bases outside the gene matches: 5. The CDR3 runs to 16 residues. The CDR3 DNA follows: TGCGCCAGCAGCTTGGCGGTAGCGGGGTCCTCCTACGAGCAGTACTTC. It translates to CASSLAVAGSSYEQYF.

Remarks on this clone: A junction boundary mismatches the germline segment, possibly from a read error. The V call is TRBV5-6, the J call TRBJ1-1; maybe TRBD1 (6 bases). This CDR3 has 11 amino acids. Germline V gives CDR1 SGHDT, CDR2 YYEEEE. CDR3 nucleotide sequence: TGTGCCAGAAGCTTCCAGGGGGAAGCTTTCTTT. This gives the protein CARSFQGEAFF.

The chain joins TRBV10-2 to TRBJ1-3; D may be TRBD1 (5 bases). Per the germline V gene, CDR1 is WSHSY and CDR2 is SAAADI. The CDR3 totals 15 residues. The V gene lost 2 bases and the J gene lost 0 bases, with 8 bases spanning the gap. DNA of the CDR3: TGCGCCAGCAGTGAGGGACATTCCTCTGGAAACACCATATATTTT. Translated: CASSEGHSSGNTIYF.

On this clone itself: Mismatch with germline at one junction end may stem from a read error. This chain connects TRBV6-1 to TRBJ2-2; D might be TRBD2 (7 bases). This CDR3 region has 17 residues. Per the germline V gene, CDR1 is MNHNS and CDR2 is SASEGT. CDR3 sequence: CASSERWGGAITGELFF. The CDR3 DNA is TGCGCCAGCAGTGAACGTTGGGGGGGGGCGATTACCGGGGAGCTGTTTTTT.

The chain combines TRBV19 with TRBJ2-2, with TRBD2 as a possible D gene (5 bases). CDR1 is LNHDA and CDR2 is SQIVND in the germline V gene (reference sequence). CDR3 length: 17 residues. Trimming removed 6 bases at V and 3 bases at J, with 20 bases between. CDR3 protein: CASRIRYREEDTGELFF. The CDR3 DNA follows: TGTGCCAGTAGGATTCGCTACCGGGAAGAAGACACCGGGGAGCTGTTTTTT.

The chain links TRBV7-9 to TRBJ2-1; 7 bases are a match to TRBD2. Germline values: CDR1 SEHNR, CDR2 FQNEAQ (reference sequence). This CDR3 contains 16 residues. V gave up 7 bases and J gave up 5 bases; unmatched junction bases: 14. CDR3 in DNA: TGTGCCAGCAAAGGGGTGGGCGGGGGTGCCGACAATGAGCAGTTCTTC. It codes for CASKGVGGGADNEQFF.

This sequence joins TRBV29-1 and TRBJ2-2, with 10 bases matching TRBD1. The germline V gene encodes CDR1 SQVTM and CDR2 ANQGSEA. The CDR3 is 12 amino acids. Here the CDR3 reads CTGTGETGELFF. CDR3 nucleotide sequence: TGCACAGGGACAGGGGAGACCGGGGAGCTGTTTTTT.

The chain has TRBV2 and TRBJ1-5, with D possibly being TRBD1 (6 bases). This CDR3 is 15 amino acids long. Trimming removed 7 bases at V and 0 bases at J, with 13 bases between. Germline-derived CDR1 and CDR2 are SNHLY and FYNNEI. The CDR3: CASKRGTNSNQPQHF. The CDR3 DNA follows: TGTGCCAGCAAAAGGGGGACAAATAGCAATCAGCCCCAGCATTTT.